The subject of this entry is one T cell receptor beta chain. Germline values: CDR1 SGDLS, CDR2 YYNGEE. This CDR3 comprises 15 residues. The junction had 5 bases not matched to a gene; V was cut back by 0 bases and J by 2 bases. Clones were read by immunoSEQ multiplex PCR, and TCRdb kept only the in-frame ones, dropping some. The data contain 70,000 or so clones, about 87% of them seen just once; the ten biggest clones take up 25% to 35%. The data originate from a study of control samples from healthy donors and cancer patients. The chain links TRBV9 to TRBJ2-7; 7 bases agree with TRBD1. The source material was blood. The clonotype comes from a man aged 45 to 65 in good health. The CDR3 DNA follows: TGTGCCAGCAGCGTAGAGGGGGCAGGAGCCTACGAGCAGTACTTC. It encodes CASSVEGAGAYEQYF.